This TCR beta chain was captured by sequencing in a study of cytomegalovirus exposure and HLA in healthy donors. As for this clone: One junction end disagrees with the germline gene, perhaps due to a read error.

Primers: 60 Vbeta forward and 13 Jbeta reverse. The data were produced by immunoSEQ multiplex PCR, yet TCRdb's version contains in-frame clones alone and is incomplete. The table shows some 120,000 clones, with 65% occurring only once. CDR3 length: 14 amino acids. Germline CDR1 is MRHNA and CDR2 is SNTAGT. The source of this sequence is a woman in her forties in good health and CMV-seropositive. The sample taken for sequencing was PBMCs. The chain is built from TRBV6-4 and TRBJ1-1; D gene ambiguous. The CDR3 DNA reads TGTGCCAGCGGTGACTCGGCAGAGAACACTGAAGCTTTCTTT. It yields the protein CASGDSAENTEAFF.